This T cell receptor beta chain was retrieved from a study of T-cell reconstitution after alpha-beta-depleted transplantation in children. Unique molecular identifiers were built into the TCRbeta library. Each CDR3 protein gets one entry after TCRdb re-called the PCR reads with MiXCR. The sample records about 47,000 distinct CDR3 sequences, roughly half being singletons. Whole-study findings and limits: A year post-transplant, T-cell counts and diversity derived mostly from newly produced T cells. Where alpha-beta T cells came from about two months after transplant was reportedly several hundred expanded graft clones. Surviving recipient T cells and thymic progenitors accounted for the high day-60 TCRbeta diversity observed in some patients.

As regards this clonotype: Its target is not known. One end of the junction fails to match germline, which may point to a read error.

This CDR3 spans 10 amino acids. Germline V gene data show CDR1 as DFQATT and CDR2 as SNEGSKA (reference sequence). The source was peripheral blood, collected before TCRalphabeta/CD19-depleted stem cell transplant. The clonotype originates from a boy less than two years old with SCID, due to receive a stem cell transplant. The gene calls are TRBV20-1 and TRBJ2-1; D is unresolved. CDR3 in DNA: TGCAGTGCTCGATCGGGTGGTGAGCTCTTC. Amino acids: CSARSGGELF.